The TCR beta chain under discussion was sequenced for a study of tumor-infiltrating lymphocytes in primary liver carcinoma. Background on the study: Participating patients were men and women between 30 and 69 years old. Maximum tumor diameters ranged from about 4.2 to 11 cm, stage T1-T3 N0M0.

Per the germline V gene, CDR1 is SGHRS and CDR2 is YFSETQ. The germline V and J ends were trimmed by 0 bases and 0 bases, with 8 bases remaining between them. The CDR3 has 15 residues. This clonotype was found a few times. Antigen: not known. A primer matching the constant region was used to make TCR beta cDNA from 500 to 600 ng of total RNA. Libraries for TCR beta were built through three nested multiplex PCR rounds, which together made up a slightly modified ARM-PCR procedure. In the first two PCR rounds, TRBV1-TRBV30 forward primers were paired with a C-beta reverse primer, and each round lasted roughly 9 cycles. TCRdb redid the calling of the multiplex PCR reads with MiXCR, one entry per CDR3 protein. The sample lists about 200,000 distinct CDR3 sequences; 65% were seen once. Regarding the study as a whole: Tumor-adjacent and tumor-blood pairs overlapped less than tumor region pairs did.

For blood RNA, unsorted whole blood served as the source, and germline DNA was extracted too. The sequence was collected from a woman aged 55-70 years with primary liver carcinoma and hepatitis B virus infection. The sample was peripheral blood. The chain carries TRBV5-1 and TRBJ2-3, with unresolved D. Written as DNA, the CDR3 is TGCGCCAGCAGCTTGGAACTGCAGAGCACAGATACGCAGTATTTT. Protein sequence: CASSLELQSTDTQYF.